A selection of T cell receptor beta chains follows, all from one sample in a study of blood T cell repertoires in COVID-19. Assay used: immunoSEQ multiplex PCR; TCRdb lists only in-frame clones, some missing. The sample shows 55,000 to 80,000 clones, roughly 87% of them seen only once. The specimen was peripheral blood. The receptor set was obtained from a man aged 50 to 60 with acute or convalescent COVID-19. The CDR3 runs from the conserved cysteine through the conserved F or W. Each record gives: J gene, V gene, D gene, clone size, CDR3 DNA, CDR3 protein. The D gene is left open where the match is weak. Expanded clones get a size class; other rows say once, few or many, or leave the size out.

J gene: TRBJ1-1
V gene: TRBV10-1
D gene: NA
clone size: once
CDR3 DNA: TGCGCCAGCAGTGAGTCGGGCGGGAGCGACACTGAAGCTTTCTTT
CDR3 protein: CASSESGGSDTEAFF

J gene: TRBJ1-6
V gene: TRBV3-1/TRBV3-2
D gene: TRBD1
clone size: once
CDR3 DNA: TGTGCCAGCAGCCAGAAACAGGGGAATTCACCCCTCCACTTT
CDR3 protein: CASSQKQGNSPLHF

J gene: TRBJ2-2
V gene: TRBV2
D gene: NA
clone size: NA
CDR3 DNA: TGTGCCAGCAGTGAGTCAGGGGCGCGTACCGGGGAGCTGTTTTTT
CDR3 protein: CASSESGARTGELFF

J gene: TRBJ1-5
V gene: TRBV7-2
D gene: TRBD1
clone size: NA
CDR3 DNA: TGTGCCAGCAGGGGACAGGGCGGGCAGCCCCAGCATTTT
CDR3 protein: CASRGQGGQPQHF

J gene: TRBJ2-4
V gene: TRBV30
D gene: TRBD1
clone size: NA
CDR3 DNA: TGTGCCTGGATGGGGCAGGGGGCAAACATTCAGTACTTC
CDR3 protein: CAWMGQGANIQYF

J gene: TRBJ2-1
V gene: TRBV6-2/TRBV6-3
D gene: NA
clone size: NA
CDR3 DNA: TGTGCCAGCAGCCGTAATATCAGGGGATCCTACAATGAGCAGTTCTTC
CDR3 protein: CASSRNIRGSYNEQFF

J gene: TRBJ2-1
V gene: TRBV9
D gene: NA
clone size: NA
CDR3 DNA: TGTGCCAGCAGCGTAGCTACCGGAGGCTACAATGAGCAGTTCTTC
CDR3 protein: CASSVATGGYNEQFF

J gene: TRBJ1-5
V gene: TRBV19
D gene: TRBD1
clone size: NA
CDR3 DNA: TGTGCCAGTAGTTCGGGACAGGGTGTCCGTCAGCCCCAGCATTTT
CDR3 protein: CASSSGQGVRQPQHF

J gene: TRBJ2-3
V gene: TRBV6-5
D gene: NA
clone size: once
CDR3 DNA: TGTGCAACTATCGGCCGTTTCACAGATACGCAGTATTTT
CDR3 protein: CATIGRFTDTQYF

J gene: TRBJ2-7
V gene: TRBV2
D gene: NA
clone size: NA
CDR3 DNA: TGTGCCAGCAGGTGGGACTCGATCTACGAGCAGTACTTC
CDR3 protein: CASRWDSIYEQYF

J gene: TRBJ1-5
V gene: TRBV4-1
D gene: TRBD1
clone size: few
CDR3 DNA: TGCGCCAGCAGCCAGGGACAGGGGGTGGGTCCCTATAACAATCAGCCCCAGCATTTT
CDR3 protein: CASSQGQGVGPYNNQPQHF

J gene: TRBJ2-2
V gene: TRBV10-2
D gene: TRBD1
clone size: NA
CDR3 DNA: TGCGCCAGCACCCCCCCCGAGACAGGGGGGACCGGGGAGCTGTTTTTT
CDR3 protein: CASTPPETGGTGELFF

J gene: TRBJ1-2
V gene: TRBV2
D gene: NA
clone size: NA
CDR3 DNA: TGTGCCAGCAATCCGAGAGCTAACTATGGCTACACCTTC
CDR3 protein: CASNPRANYGYTF

J gene: TRBJ1-5
V gene: TRBV19
D gene: NA
clone size: few
CDR3 DNA: TGTGCCAGTAATAACCCCAGAGGAGGGCTAAGCAATCAGCCCCAGCATTTT
CDR3 protein: CASNNPRGGLSNQPQHF

J gene: TRBJ1-2
V gene: TRBV18
D gene: NA
clone size: NA
CDR3 DNA: TGTGCCAGCTCAGAGAAAGGCTACACCTTC
CDR3 protein: CASSEKGYTF

J gene: TRBJ1-5
V gene: TRBV5-8
D gene: NA
clone size: NA
CDR3 DNA: TGTGCCAGCAGCTTGACGGGTAATCAGCCCCAGCATTTT
CDR3 protein: CASSLTGNQPQHF

J gene: TRBJ1-4
V gene: TRBV19
D gene: TRBD1
clone size: NA
CDR3 DNA: TGTGCCAGTAGTATATGGGGACAGGGGGTCGTTTCTAATGAAAAACTGTTTTTT
CDR3 protein: CASSIWGQGVVSNEKLFF

J gene: TRBJ2-5
V gene: TRBV5-1
D gene: NA
clone size: NA
CDR3 DNA: TGCGCCAGCAGCTTATCCGGGGGAGAGACCCAGTACTTC
CDR3 protein: CASSLSGGETQYF

J gene: TRBJ1-1
V gene: TRBV7-9
D gene: NA
clone size: NA
CDR3 DNA: TGTGCCAGCAGCCCCTCGGGAGGGGGGGCAGGGACTGAAGCTTTCTTT
CDR3 protein: CASSPSGGGAGTEAFF

J gene: TRBJ1-1
V gene: TRBV9
D gene: NA
clone size: NA
CDR3 DNA: TGTGCCAGCAGCGTAGCGGGAGACACTGAAGCTTTCTTT
CDR3 protein: CASSVAGDTEAFF

J gene: TRBJ1-5
V gene: TRBV7-9
D gene: NA
clone size: NA
CDR3 DNA: TGTGCCAGCAACCTAACAATACAGGGAAGCCCGGATCAGCCCCAGCATTTT
CDR3 protein: CASNLTIQGSPDQPQHF

J gene: TRBJ2-7
V gene: TRBV11-2
D gene: NA
clone size: NA
CDR3 DNA: TGTGCCAGCAGCTTAGCCCTAGGACATAACTACTACGAGCAGTACTTC
CDR3 protein: CASSLALGHNYYEQYF

J gene: TRBJ1-5
V gene: TRBV5-5
D gene: NA
clone size: NA
CDR3 DNA: TGTGCCAGCAGCTTAAGGGGGATTCAGCCCCAGCATTTT
CDR3 protein: CASSLRGIQPQHF

J gene: TRBJ2-3
V gene: TRBV27
D gene: TRBD2
clone size: NA
CDR3 DNA: TGTGCCAGCAGTTTGGAGAGGGGAGGGGTCACAGATACGCAGTATTTT
CDR3 protein: CASSLERGGVTDTQYF

J gene: TRBJ2-2
V gene: TRBV2
D gene: TRBD2
clone size: NA
CDR3 DNA: TGTGCCAGAGGCGGGGGGGCCGTCACCGGGGAGCTGTTTTTT
CDR3 protein: CARGGGAVTGELFF

J gene: TRBJ1-1
V gene: TRBV27
D gene: NA
clone size: once
CDR3 DNA: TGTGCCAGCAGTTTCCTAGGAGAGAACACTGAAGCTTTCTTT
CDR3 protein: CASSFLGENTEAFF

J gene: TRBJ2-1
V gene: TRBV10-3
D gene: NA
clone size: NA
CDR3 DNA: TGTGCCATCAGGGATACAGGGACCCACACCTTCAATGAGCAGTTCTTC
CDR3 protein: CAIRDTGTHTFNEQFF

J gene: TRBJ2-1
V gene: TRBV7-9
D gene: NA
clone size: NA
CDR3 DNA: TGTGCCAGCAGCGCCCAGGGGGTCGGGGGCTGGTACAATGAGCAGTTCTTC
CDR3 protein: CASSAQGVGGWYNEQFF

J gene: TRBJ2-1
V gene: TRBV10-1
D gene: TRBD2
clone size: NA
CDR3 DNA: TGCGCCAGCAGTGCCGGCGGGGGGGGGCTTGATGAGCAGTTCTTC
CDR3 protein: CASSAGGGGLDEQFF

J gene: TRBJ2-5
V gene: TRBV7-2
D gene: NA
clone size: NA
CDR3 DNA: TGTGCCAGCAGCCAGACAAGGGAGACCCAGTACTTC
CDR3 protein: CASSQTRETQYF

J gene: TRBJ2-3
V gene: TRBV19
D gene: NA
clone size: NA
CDR3 DNA: TGTGCCAGTAGTATAGGTGGTAGGGGGGATACGCAGTATTTT
CDR3 protein: CASSIGGRGDTQYF

J gene: TRBJ2-7
V gene: TRBV5-4
D gene: NA
clone size: NA
CDR3 DNA: TGTGCCAGCAGCTTGCCCGCCTTGGGGGCCTACAAATACTACGAGCAGTACTTC
CDR3 protein: CASSLPALGAYKYYEQYF

J gene: TRBJ1-4
V gene: TRBV2
D gene: NA
clone size: once
CDR3 DNA: TGTGCCACCTCGAAGAGGGATAATGAAAAACTGTTTTTT
CDR3 protein: CATSKRDNEKLFF

J gene: TRBJ1-3
V gene: TRBV5-1
D gene: NA
clone size: NA
CDR3 DNA: TGCGCCAGCAGCTTGGTTGGCAGTGGAAACACCATATATTTT
CDR3 protein: CASSLVGSGNTIYF

J gene: TRBJ2-7
V gene: TRBV4-1
D gene: TRBD1
clone size: few
CDR3 DNA: TGCGCCAGCAGCCAAGGGACAGGAACCTACGAGCAGTACTTC
CDR3 protein: CASSQGTGTYEQYF

J gene: TRBJ2-5
V gene: TRBV6-5
D gene: TRBD2
clone size: NA
CDR3 DNA: TGTGCCAGCAGGACTAGCGGGGGGTACCAAGAGACCCAGTACTTC
CDR3 protein: CASRTSGGYQETQYF

J gene: TRBJ2-5
V gene: TRBV5-1
D gene: TRBD2
clone size: NA
CDR3 DNA: TGCGCCAGCAGCTTGGCGGGTCAGGGAGGGCAAGAGACCCAGTACTTC
CDR3 protein: CASSLAGQGGQETQYF

J gene: TRBJ2-5
V gene: TRBV3-1/TRBV3-2
D gene: NA
clone size: NA
CDR3 DNA: TGTGCCAGCAGCCAAGTTAAGCAGCAGGGGATCGAGACCCAGTACTTC
CDR3 protein: CASSQVKQQGIETQYF

J gene: TRBJ2-5
V gene: TRBV10-3
D gene: NA
clone size: NA
CDR3 DNA: TGTGCCATCAGTGAAATTTCTGGGACTTACCAAGAGACCCAGTACTTC
CDR3 protein: CAISEISGTYQETQYF

J gene: TRBJ1-1
V gene: TRBV4-2
D gene: NA
clone size: NA
CDR3 DNA: TGTGCCAGCAGCCAAGATCCCAACTCGAACACTGAAGCTTTCTTT
CDR3 protein: CASSQDPNSNTEAFF